These 3 T cell receptor beta chains came from one sample sequenced in a study of T-cell memory formation after mild COVID-19. TCRdb independently ran MiXCR on the 5' RACE reads; one entry per CDR3 protein. The repertoire holds nearly 350,000 distinct CDR3 sequences, with under 15% as singletons. The sample consisted of PBMCs or a T cell subset sorted from them (not recorded which). These receptors were taken from a man aged 18 to 29 who had mild COVID-19 (a few samples of this study predate the infection). Cell type and time point are not known.

This sequence joins TRBV20-1 and TRBJ2-1; tentatively, D is TRBD2 (6 bases). The CDR3 is 14 amino acids. Germline loops: CDR1 DFQATT, CDR2 SNEGSKA (reference sequence). The ends were cut back, 3 bases at V and 7 bases at J, with 16 bases in the middle. CDR3 loop: CSARERVGLNEQFF. The CDR3 DNA reads TGCAGTGCTAGGGAGCGGGTAGGTTTGAATGAGCAGTTCTTC.

This clonotype was counted only a few times. The chain couples TRBV20-1 to TRBJ2-7; TRBD2 aligns across 10 bases. The CDR3 has 14 amino acids. CDR1 is DFQATT, CDR2 SNEGSKA, per germline (reference sequence). V was pared by 6 bases and J by 0 bases, with 5 bases of the junction left unmatched. The CDR3 loop reads CSAGLAGDSYEQYF. The DNA of the CDR3 is TGCAGTGCAGGTCTAGCGGGGGACTCCTACGAGCAGTACTTC.

This clonotype has at least ten counts. This chain connects TRBV11-2 to TRBJ1-3; D unresolved. Trimming removed 5 bases at V and 0 bases at J, with 17 bases between. The CDR3 runs to 17 residues. Looked up from germline, CDR1 is SGHAT and CDR2 is FQNNGV. In DNA, the CDR3 is TGTGCCAGCAGCCGAAACCCCAAGGGCCTCTCTGGAAACACCATATATTTT. It encodes CASSRNPKGLSGNTIYF. Combining the CDR3 with reference TRBV11-2 and TRBJ1-3 gives the whole variable domain EAGVAQSPRYKIIEKRQSVAFWCNPISGHATLYWYQQILGQGPKLLIQFQNNGVVDDSQLPKDRFSAERLKGVDSTLKIQPAKLEDSAVYLCASSRNPKGLSGNTIYFGEGSWLTVV.